Detailed here is one T cell receptor (beta chain). The antigen this receptor binds is unknown. One base away there is no much larger clone; base qualities are not given. The immunoSEQ hsTCRB v3.0 assay was used at survey level resolution to sequence the TRB variable region. TRB sequencing targeted a depth of roughly 35,000-50,000 T-cell genomes per sample. An Illumina MiSeq with a v3 150-cycle kit was used to sequence the pooled TRB libraries. Per the source publication's procedure: Repertoire analysis ran in R within a reproducible Nextflow workflow covering QC, data transformation and analysis. LymphoSeq2, an R package for exploring AIRR-Seq data, was used to implement the custom analyses. Four samples yielding fewer than 5000 total TRB sequences were excluded, leaving 188 analyzed HIV repertoires. Among the approximately 180 retained HIV repertoires, about 59 were collected before ART initiation and about 130 were collected after ART initiation. Each repertoire was downsampled to 5000 TRB nucleotide sequences, and summary statistics were averaged across 100 downsampling iterations. TRB sequences were retained for analysis only if CDR3 regions of at least seven amino acids were present. Diversity was assessed using a clonality score derived from Shannon entropy and using the Gini coefficient. Repertoire networks linked the top 5000 CDR3 amino acid sequences whenever two sequences differed by an edit distance of one. Antigen specificity groups and MHC restriction were predicted for TRB CDR3 amino acid sequences with GLIPH2. To flag known associations with CMV, EBV, HIV or tissue antigens, CDR3 amino acid sequences were compared against VDJdb and McPAS-TCR. Pre-ART, post-ART and control groups were compared with Wilcoxon signed-rank tests and Holm-Bonferroni correction. This immuneACCESS table, as held by TCRdb, lists in-frame sequences with V and J called but not all clones. Of the missing ones, under half trace to an unresolved V gene in checked studies; the others have no known cause. V and J calls plus clone size are reproduced from that table; the DNA served to infer D and trimming. The sample yields just under 40,000 clones; 70% to 90% were counted once. The ten largest make up around 3.9% of the sample.

V is cut by 0 bases and J by 2 bases, and the space between the germline ends is 10 bases. Via the germline V gene, CDR1 is SGHRS and CDR2 YFSETQ. The CDR3, from cysteine to phenylalanine, totals 15 residues. Just the 45-base CDR3 DNA is kept, in frame starting at base 1. Participants were included only if at least one PBMC sample before ART initiation and at least two post-ART samples were available. All participants with HIV were treated in the United States of America. Cryopreserved samples of about 0.95-11 million PBMC were thawed and washed before DNA extraction. At the time of the earliest PBMC sample for each participant with HIV, ages ranged from about 23 to 60 years. Each participant contributed PBMC samples from 1-4 timepoints before ART initiation and 2-8 timepoints after ART initiation, with a median of 7 samples. For every participant, serial HIV viral load, CD4+ T-cell count, ART history and demographic data were obtained. Using a Qiagen kit on a QIAcube, genomic DNA was extracted from unsorted PBMC, with samples processed in batches of 12.

The data belong to a study of long-term antiretroviral therapy in people with HIV (dated 2022 in TCRdb). For the study in its entirety: The earliest samples were collected about a decade before the 2015 WHO recommendation for immediate ART, when ART was typically delayed until CD4 counts fell. Whether ART initiation and durable HIV suppression were associated with changes in peripheral blood TRB repertoire composition and diversity was tested in a retrospective serial study. From some 28 adults with confirmed HIV infection, the cohort provided 150 to 200 cryopreserved PBMC samples, gathered serially across a mean of about six years (range 1-12). Among the 30 or so participants with HIV, about a dozen were female. No cross-contamination during QIAcube processing turned up in test extractions that ran a monoclonal T-cell line alongside around 32 polyclonal samples. Beyond this particular receptor, the publication reports: The samples span the years 2004 to 2017, and the ART regimens used may be less effective than current regimens. Expanded TRB clones identified before ART initiation dominated the repertoire at all time points, although this dominance fluctuated and declined in many PLHIV after ART. Unsorted PBMC were profiled instead of sorted CD4+ and CD8+ T cells because pre-ART samples had limited cell numbers. Starting ART was linked to a significant rise in TRB diversity, yet even with long-term ART the diversity remained significantly lower than in transplant donor controls. Inferences about post-ART repertoire changes are limited because no data were available on ART adherence, viral resistance or therapy changes. Since PBMC availability was limited, sequencing covered only the TCR beta chain, with no alpha chain pairing. Compared with controls, HIV repertoires had narrower CDR3 length ranges, and the network structure pointed to an antigen-experienced repertoire that shifted only slightly toward naive after ART.

Sample: unsorted PBMCs, taken just before starting antiretroviral therapy. The rearranged segments are TRBV5-1 and TRBJ2-3; a tentative D match to TRBD2 spans 5 bases. The source of this sequence is a woman between 18 and 29 years old with HIV. In nucleotide form, the sequence is TGCGCCAGCAGCTTGGAGCGGACCTACACAGATACGCAGTATTTT. The resulting protein is CASSLERTYTDTQYF. Where the CDR3 stops, the reference TRBV5-1 and TRBJ2-3 genes take over; the full variable domain is KAGVTQTPRYLIKTRGQQVTLSCSPISGHRSVSWYQQTPGQGLQFLFEYFSETQRNKGNFPGRFSGRQFSNSRSEMNVSTLELGDSALYLCASSLERTYTDTQYFGPGTRLTVL.